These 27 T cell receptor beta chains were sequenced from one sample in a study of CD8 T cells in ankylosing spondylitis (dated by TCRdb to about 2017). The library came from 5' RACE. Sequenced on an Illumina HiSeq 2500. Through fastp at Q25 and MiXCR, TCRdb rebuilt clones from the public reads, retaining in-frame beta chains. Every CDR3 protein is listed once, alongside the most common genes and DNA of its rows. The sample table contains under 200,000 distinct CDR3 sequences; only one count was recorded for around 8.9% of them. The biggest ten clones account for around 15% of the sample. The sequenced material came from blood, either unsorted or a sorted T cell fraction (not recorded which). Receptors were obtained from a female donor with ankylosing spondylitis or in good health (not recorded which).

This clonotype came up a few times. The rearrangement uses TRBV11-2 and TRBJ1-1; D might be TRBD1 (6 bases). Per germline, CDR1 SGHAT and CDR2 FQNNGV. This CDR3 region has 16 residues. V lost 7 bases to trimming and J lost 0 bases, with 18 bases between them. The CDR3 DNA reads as TGTGCCAGCAACACCGATGGGGGGGGCCTGAACACTGAAGCTTTCTTT. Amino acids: CASNTDGGGLNTEAFF. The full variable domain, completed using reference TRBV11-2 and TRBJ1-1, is EAGVAQSPRYKIIEKRQSVAFWCNPISGHATLYWYQQILGQGPKLLIQFQNNGVVDDSQLPKDRFSAERLKGVDSTLKIQPAKLEDSAVYLCASNTDGGGLNTEAFFGQGTRLTVV.

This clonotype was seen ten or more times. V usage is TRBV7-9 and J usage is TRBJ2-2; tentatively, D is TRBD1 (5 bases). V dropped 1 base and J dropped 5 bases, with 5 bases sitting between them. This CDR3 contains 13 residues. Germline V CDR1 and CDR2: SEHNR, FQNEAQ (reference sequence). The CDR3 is CASSLGQTGELFF. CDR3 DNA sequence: TGTGCCAGCAGCTTAGGACAGACCGGGGAGCTGTTTTTT.

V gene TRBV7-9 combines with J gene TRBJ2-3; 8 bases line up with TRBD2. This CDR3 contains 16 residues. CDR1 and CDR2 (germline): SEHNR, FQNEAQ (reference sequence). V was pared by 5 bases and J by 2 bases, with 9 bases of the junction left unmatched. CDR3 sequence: CASSPQTSESTDTQYF. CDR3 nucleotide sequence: TGTGCCAGCAGCCCTCAGACTAGCGAATCCACAGATACGCAGTATTTT.

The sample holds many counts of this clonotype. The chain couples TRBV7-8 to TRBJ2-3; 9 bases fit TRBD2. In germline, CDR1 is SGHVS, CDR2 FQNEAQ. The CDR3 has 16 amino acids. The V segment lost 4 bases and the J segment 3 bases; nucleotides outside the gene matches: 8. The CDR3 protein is CASSSRGSGSTDTQYF. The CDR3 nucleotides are TGTGCCAGCAGCTCCCGGGGTAGCGGGAGTACAGATACGCAGTATTTT.

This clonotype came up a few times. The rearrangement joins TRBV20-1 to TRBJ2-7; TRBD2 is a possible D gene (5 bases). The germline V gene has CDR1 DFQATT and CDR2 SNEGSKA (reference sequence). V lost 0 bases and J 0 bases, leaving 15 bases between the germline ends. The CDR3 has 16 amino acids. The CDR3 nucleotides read TGCAGTGCTAGAGATATAAGAGGGAGAGACTCCTACGAGCAGTACTTC. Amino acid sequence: CSARDIRGRDSYEQYF.

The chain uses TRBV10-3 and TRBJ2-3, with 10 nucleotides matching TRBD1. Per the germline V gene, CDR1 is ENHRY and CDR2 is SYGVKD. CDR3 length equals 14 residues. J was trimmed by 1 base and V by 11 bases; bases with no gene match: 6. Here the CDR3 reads CAATGGDGTDTQYF. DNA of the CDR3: TGTGCCGCGACAGGGGGCGATGGCACAGATACGCAGTATTTT.

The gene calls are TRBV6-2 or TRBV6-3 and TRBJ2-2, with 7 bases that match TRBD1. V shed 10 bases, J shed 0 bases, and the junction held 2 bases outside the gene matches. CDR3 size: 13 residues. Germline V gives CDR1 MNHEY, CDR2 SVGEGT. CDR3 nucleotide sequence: TGTGCCACCACAGGGGCGAACACCGGGGAGCTGTTTTTT. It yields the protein CATTGANTGELFF.

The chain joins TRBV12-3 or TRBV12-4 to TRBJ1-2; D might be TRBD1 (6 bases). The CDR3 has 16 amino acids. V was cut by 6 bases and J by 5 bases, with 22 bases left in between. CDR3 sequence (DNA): TGTGCCAGCAGACCACACCTCCGACAGGAGGTGTATGGCTACACCTTC. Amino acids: CASRPHLRQEVYGYTF.

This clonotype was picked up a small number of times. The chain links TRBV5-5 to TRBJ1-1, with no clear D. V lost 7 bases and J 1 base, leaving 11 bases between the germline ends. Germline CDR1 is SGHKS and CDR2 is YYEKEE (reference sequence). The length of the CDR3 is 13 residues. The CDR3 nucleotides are TGTGCCAGCGTACATGTGGGGAACACTGAAGCTTTCTTT. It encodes CASVHVGNTEAFF.

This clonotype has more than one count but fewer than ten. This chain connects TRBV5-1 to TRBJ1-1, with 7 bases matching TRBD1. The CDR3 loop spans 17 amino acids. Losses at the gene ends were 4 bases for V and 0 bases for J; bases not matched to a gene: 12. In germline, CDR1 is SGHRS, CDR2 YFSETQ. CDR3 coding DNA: TGCGCCAGCAGCGCCTACGAGGGGACAGCTTTGAACACTGAAGCTTTCTTT. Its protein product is CASSAYEGTALNTEAFF.

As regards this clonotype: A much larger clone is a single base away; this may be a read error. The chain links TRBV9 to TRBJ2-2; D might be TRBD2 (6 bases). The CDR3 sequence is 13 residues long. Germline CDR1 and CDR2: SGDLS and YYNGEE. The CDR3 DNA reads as TGTGCCAGCAGCGGCGGGGTCACCGGGGAGCTGTTATTT. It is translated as CASSGGVTGELLF.

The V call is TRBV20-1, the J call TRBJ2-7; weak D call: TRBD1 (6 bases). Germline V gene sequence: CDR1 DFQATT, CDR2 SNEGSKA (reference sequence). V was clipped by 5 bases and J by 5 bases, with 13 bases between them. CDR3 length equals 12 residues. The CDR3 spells CSAWGRGDEQYF. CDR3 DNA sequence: TGCAGTGCTTGGGGGCGAGGAGACGAGCAGTACTTC.

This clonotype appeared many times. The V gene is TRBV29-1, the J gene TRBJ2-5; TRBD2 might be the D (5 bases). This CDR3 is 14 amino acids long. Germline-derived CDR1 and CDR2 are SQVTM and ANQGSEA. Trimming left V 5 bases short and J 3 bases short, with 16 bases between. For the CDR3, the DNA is TGCAGCGTTTTAGGAGGCGGTTCAAAAGAGACCCAGTACTTC. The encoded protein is CSVLGGGSKETQYF.

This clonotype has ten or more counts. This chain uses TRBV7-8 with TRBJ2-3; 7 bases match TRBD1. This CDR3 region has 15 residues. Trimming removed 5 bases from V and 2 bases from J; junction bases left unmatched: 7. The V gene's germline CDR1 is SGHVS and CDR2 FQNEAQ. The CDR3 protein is CASSTDRADTDTQYF. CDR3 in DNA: TGTGCCAGCAGCACTGACAGGGCGGACACAGATACGCAGTATTTT.

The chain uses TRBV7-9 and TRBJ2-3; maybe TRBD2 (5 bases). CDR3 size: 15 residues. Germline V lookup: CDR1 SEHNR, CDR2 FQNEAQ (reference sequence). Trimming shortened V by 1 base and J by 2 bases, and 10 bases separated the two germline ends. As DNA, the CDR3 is TGTGCCAGCAGCTTAGGGACTCCACACACAGATACGCAGTATTTT. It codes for CASSLGTPHTDTQYF.

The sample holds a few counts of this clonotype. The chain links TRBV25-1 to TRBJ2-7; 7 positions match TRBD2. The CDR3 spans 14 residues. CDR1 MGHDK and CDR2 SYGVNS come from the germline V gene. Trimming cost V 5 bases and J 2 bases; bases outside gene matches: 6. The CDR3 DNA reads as TGTGCCAGCAGTCCCCTAGCGGAGACCTACGAGCAGTACTTC. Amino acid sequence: CASSPLAETYEQYF.

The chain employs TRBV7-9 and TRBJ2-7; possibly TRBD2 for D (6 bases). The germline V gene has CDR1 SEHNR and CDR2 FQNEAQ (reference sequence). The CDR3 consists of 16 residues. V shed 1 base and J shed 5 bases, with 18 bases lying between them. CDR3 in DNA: TGTGCCAGCAGCTTAGGACGGGCAGGAGGGGATCACGAGCAGTACTTC. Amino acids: CASSLGRAGGDHEQYF.

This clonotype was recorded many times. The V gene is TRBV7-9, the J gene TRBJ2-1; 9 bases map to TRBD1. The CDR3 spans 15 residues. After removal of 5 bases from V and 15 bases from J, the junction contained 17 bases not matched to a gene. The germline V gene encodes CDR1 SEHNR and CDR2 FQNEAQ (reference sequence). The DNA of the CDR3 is TGTGCCAGCAGCGTATGGGACAGGGCCACGGGGTATGGGTTCTTC. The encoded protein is CASSVWDRATGYGFF.

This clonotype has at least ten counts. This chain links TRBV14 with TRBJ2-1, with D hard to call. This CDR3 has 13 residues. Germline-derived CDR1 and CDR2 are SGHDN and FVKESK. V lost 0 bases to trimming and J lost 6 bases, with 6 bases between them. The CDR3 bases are TGTGCCAGCAGCCAAGACAGGTTCAATGAGCAGTTCTTC. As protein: CASSQDRFNEQFF.

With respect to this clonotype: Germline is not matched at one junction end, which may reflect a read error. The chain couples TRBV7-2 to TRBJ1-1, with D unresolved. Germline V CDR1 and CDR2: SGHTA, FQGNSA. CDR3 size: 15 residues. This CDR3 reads CASSLSGAMNTEAIF. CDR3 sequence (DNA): TGTGCCAGCAGCTTAAGCGGAGCTATGAACACTGAAGCTATCTTT.

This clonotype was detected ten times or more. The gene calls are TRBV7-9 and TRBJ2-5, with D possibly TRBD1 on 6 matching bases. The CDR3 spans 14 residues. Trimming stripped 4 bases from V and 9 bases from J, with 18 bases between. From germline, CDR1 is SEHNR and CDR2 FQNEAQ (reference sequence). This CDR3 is CASSSPGTPPAQYF. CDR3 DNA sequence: TGTGCCAGCAGCTCTCCCGGGACACCCCCGGCCCAGTACTTC.

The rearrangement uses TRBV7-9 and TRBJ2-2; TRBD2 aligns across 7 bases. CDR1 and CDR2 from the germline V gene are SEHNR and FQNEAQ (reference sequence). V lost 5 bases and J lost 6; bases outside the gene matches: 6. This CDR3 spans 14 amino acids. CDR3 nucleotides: TGTGCCAGCAGCCCTAGGGAGGGTCCCGGGGAGCTGTTTTTT. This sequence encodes CASSPREGPGELFF.

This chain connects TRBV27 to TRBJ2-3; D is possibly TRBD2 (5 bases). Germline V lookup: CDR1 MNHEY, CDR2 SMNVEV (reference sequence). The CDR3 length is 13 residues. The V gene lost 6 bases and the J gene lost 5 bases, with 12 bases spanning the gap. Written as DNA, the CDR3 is TGTGCCAGCAGCAGCGGTCCTCGAGATACGCAGTATTTT. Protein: CASSSGPRDTQYF.

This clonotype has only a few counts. The DNA for the CDR3 is TGTGCCAGCAGCCCCCCCTCACCCAACAATGAGCAGTTCTTC. Translated, it gives CASSPPSPNNEQFF. The rearrangement links TRBV5-6 to TRBJ2-1; D gene ambiguous. Between the trimmed V and J ends, which lost 4 bases and 5 bases, there was a span of 13 bases. Germline CDR1 and CDR2: SGHDT and YYEEEE. CDR3 length: 14 residues.

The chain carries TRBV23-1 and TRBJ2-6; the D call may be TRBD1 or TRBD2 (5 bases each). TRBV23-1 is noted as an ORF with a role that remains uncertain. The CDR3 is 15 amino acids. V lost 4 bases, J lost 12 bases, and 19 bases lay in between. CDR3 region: CASSPNRPPRGVLTF. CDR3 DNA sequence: TGCGCCAGCAGTCCTAACAGGCCCCCGAGGGGCGTCCTGACTTTC.

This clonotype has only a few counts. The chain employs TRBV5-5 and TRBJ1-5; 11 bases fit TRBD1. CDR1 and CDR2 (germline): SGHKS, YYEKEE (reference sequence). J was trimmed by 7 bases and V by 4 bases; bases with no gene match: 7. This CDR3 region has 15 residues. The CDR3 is CASSRDRGAQQPQHF. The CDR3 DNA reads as TGTGCCAGCAGCCGGGACAGGGGGGCTCAGCAGCCCCAGCATTTT.

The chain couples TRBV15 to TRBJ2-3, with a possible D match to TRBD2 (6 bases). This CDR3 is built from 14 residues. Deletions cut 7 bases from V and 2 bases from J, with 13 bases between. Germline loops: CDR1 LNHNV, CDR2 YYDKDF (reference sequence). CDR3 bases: TGTGCCACCACCGGGAGCTGGGACACAGATACGCAGTATTTT. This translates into CATTGSWDTDTQYF.